This entry concerns a single TCR beta chain. The antigen it recognizes is unknown. Base qualities are not at hand, and no much larger clone is one base apart. V is reduced by 4 bases and J by 7 bases, leaving a spacing of 14 bases between them. From a lookup of the germline V gene (reference sequence), CDR1 and CDR2 are SGHNT and YYREEE. The cysteine opens and the phenylalanine closes a CDR3 of 13 amino acids. Only the CDR3 portion is preserved as DNA: 39 bases, with reading frame beginning at the first base. This sample stems from a study of Ad26.COV2.S vaccination and SARS-CoV-2 variants (dated by TCRdb to about 2021). With regard to the full study: Donors in the vaccine arm were drawn from COV1001, a multicentre, randomized, double-blind, placebo-controlled phase I-IIa trial testing Ad26.COV2.S in healthy adults. The TCR-sequenced set comprised about 32 samples: approximately 20 Ad26.COV2.S vaccine recipients, 5 placebo recipients and 8 SARS-CoV-2 convalescent individuals. Participants in the trial were split at random into five groups of five each, receiving low-dose or high-dose Ad26.COV2.S once or twice, or else placebo on both occasions. TCRbeta repertoire sequencing was used to assess the specificity and breadth of SARS-CoV-2-reactive T cell receptors after Ad26.COV2.S vaccination. Investigators did not know the trial group allocation while performing experiments and assessing outcomes. Ad26.COV2.S was given intramuscularly at 5x10^10 or 1x10^11 viral particles, as a single shot or as two shots 56 days apart.

Broad study findings and their caveats: After vaccination, substantial breadth of spike-specific CD8+ and CD4+ T cell responses was reported. Vaccine and placebo recipients had similar non-spike TCR breadth, a finding consistent with the vaccine containing only spike. It was noted by the authors that total T cell responses may have been underestimated by the TCR breadth and depth analyses. The study was not powered to compare responses between vaccine doses or regimens. Ad26.COV2.S recipients had higher spike-specific TCR breadth than placebo recipients (P = 0.0014).

The immunoSEQ Assay was the method used to sequence TCRbeta CDR3 regions. After extraction, genomic DNA underwent amplification by bias-controlled multiplex PCR, followed by high-throughput sequencing. The authors processed their data as follows. To quantify the absolute abundance of every unique TCRbeta CDR3 region, sequences were collapsed and filtered. T cell fraction was estimated by normalizing TCRbeta template counts to usable DNA, with usable DNA measured through amplification of reference genes found in all nucleated cells. Repertoire TCRs were annotated as SARS-CoV-2-specific when V gene, CDR3 amino acid sequence and J gene were exactly matched to a known reactive TCR set. MIRA supplied the reference SARS-CoV-2 TCR set, which was filtered for enrichment in COVID-19-positive ImmuneCODE repertoires so that public or cross-reactive TCRs were removed. Using the MIRA antigens, annotated TCRs were further analysed by specific ORF or by position within an ORF. Breadth was defined as the number of annotated unique rearrangements divided by the total number of unique productive rearrangements, and depth was defined as the summed frequency of the annotated unique rearrangements. Group comparisons of TCR breadth used two-sided Wilcoxon rank-sum tests. Not all clones reach the TCRdb copy of this immuneACCESS table, which keeps in-frame sequences only. Checked studies attribute under half of the gap to unresolved V genes and leave the rest unexplained. V and J calls plus clone size are reproduced from that table; the DNA served to infer D and trimming. The sample records roughly 400,000 clones, about nine tenths of which are singletons. The biggest ten clones account for under 2% of the sample.

This sample's treatment or condition label indicates: around 19 received Ad26.COV2.S at low or high dose, single or two shots; about 5 received placebo; per-sample allocation not given. For vaccine and placebo recipients, the sequenced repertoires came from samples collected on day 63 after the first injection. Between 29 July and 7 August 2020, Cohort 1b enrolled fewer than 30 adults aged 18-55 years at one site in Boston, USA. Ad26.COV2.S was a replication-incompetent adenovirus type 26 vector that expressed a prefusion-stabilized SARS-CoV-2 spike protein derived from the original Wuhan strain. This chain is built from TRBV5-4 and TRBJ2-5; the D match is possibly TRBD1 or TRBD2, with 5 bases aligned in each. The TCR comes from a person between 18 and 65 years old who received the Ad26.COV2.S COVID-19 vaccine or a placebo. Sequencing used peripheral blood, obtained in a trial of Ad26.COV2.S vaccine versus placebo. The DNA is as follows: TGTGCCAGCAGCCCTCGGTGGGACGGGACCCAGTACTTC. Its protein is CASSPRWDGTQYF.